The clone carrying this TCR beta chain was found many times. TCRdb re-analysed the 5' RACE reads in MiXCR, keeping a single row per CDR3 protein. The profile shows about 41,000 distinct CDR3 sequences, about 4.5% of them singletons. These data come from a study of T cells of healthy individuals. The clonotype originates from a human donor in good health.

The CDR3 sequence is CASSQERGGADTQYF. The CDR3 DNA reads as TGCGCCAGCAGCCAAGAGCGGGGTGGCGCAGATACGCAGTATTTT. The chain employs TRBV4-1 and TRBJ2-3, with D perhaps matching TRBD2 (6 bases). The CDR3 covers 15 residues. The V gene lost 0 bases and the J gene lost 4 bases, with 11 bases spanning the gap. Germline-derived CDR1 and CDR2 are MGHRA and YSYEKL.